Reported below is one T cell receptor beta chain. Its antigen is not known. Donors comprised only Caucasian adults living in Nashville, Tennessee. With unsorted samples, genomic DNA was obtained from 80 million to 100 million PBMCs. The data are from a study of shared clonotypes between healthy human individuals. Study-level points and caveats: Since donors were few, the genetic and exposure-history diversity represented was limited.

J was trimmed by 10 bases and V by 3 bases; bases with no gene match: 5. Germline CDR1 is LNHNV and CDR2 is YYDKDF (reference sequence). The CDR3 spans 12 residues. The repertoire was sequenced with immunoSEQ multiplex PCR; TCRdb's copy has only in-frame clones and lacks some. The table records about 560,000 clones, roughly 72% of them present only once. The sequencing input was PBMCs. This TCR was recovered from a middle-aged woman in good health. Some clones in this sample may be carry-over from other donors' samples. The chain couples TRBV15 to TRBJ1-1; 7 bases are shared with TRBD1. CDR3 residues: CATSSTGDRAFF. CDR3 DNA: TGTGCCACCAGCAGCACAGGGGACCGAGCTTTCTTT.